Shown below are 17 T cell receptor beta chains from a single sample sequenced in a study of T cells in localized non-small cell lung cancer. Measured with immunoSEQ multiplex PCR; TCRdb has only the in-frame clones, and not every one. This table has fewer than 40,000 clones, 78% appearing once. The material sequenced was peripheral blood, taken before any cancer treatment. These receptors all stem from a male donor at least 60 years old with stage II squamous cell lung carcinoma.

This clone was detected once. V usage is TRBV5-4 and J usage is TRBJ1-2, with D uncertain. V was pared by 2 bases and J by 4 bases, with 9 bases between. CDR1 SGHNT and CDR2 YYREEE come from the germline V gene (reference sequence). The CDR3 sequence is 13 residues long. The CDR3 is CASSLVGGYGYTF. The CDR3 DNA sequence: TGTGCCAGCAGCTTAGTCGGAGGCTATGGCTACACCTTC.

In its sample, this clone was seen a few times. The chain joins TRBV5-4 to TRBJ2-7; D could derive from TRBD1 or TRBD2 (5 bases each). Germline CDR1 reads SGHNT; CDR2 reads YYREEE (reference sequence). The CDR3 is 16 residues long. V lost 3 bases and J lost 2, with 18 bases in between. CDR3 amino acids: CASSSETAGAAYEQYF. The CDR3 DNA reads TGTGCCAGCAGCTCTGAAACCGCCGGGGCAGCCTACGAGCAGTACTTC.

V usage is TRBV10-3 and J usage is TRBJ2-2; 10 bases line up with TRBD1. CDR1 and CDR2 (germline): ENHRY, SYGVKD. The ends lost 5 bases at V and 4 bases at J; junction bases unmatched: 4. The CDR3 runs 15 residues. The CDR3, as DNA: TGTGCCATCAGTCCTGGACAGGGGGGCACCGGGGAGCTGTTTTTT. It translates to CAISPGQGGTGELFF.

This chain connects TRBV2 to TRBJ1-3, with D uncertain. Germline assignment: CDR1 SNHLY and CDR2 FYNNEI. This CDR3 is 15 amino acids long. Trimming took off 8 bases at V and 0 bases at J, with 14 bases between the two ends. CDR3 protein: CASREAANSGNTIYF. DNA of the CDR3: TGTGCCAGCCGGGAGGCCGCCAACTCTGGAAACACCATATATTTT.

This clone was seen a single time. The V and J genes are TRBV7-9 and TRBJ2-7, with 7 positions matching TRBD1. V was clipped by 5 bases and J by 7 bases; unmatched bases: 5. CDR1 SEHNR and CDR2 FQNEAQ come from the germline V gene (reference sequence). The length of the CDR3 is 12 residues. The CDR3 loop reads CASSPSGGEQYF. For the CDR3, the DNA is TGTGCCAGCAGCCCGTCAGGGGGAGAGCAGTACTTC.

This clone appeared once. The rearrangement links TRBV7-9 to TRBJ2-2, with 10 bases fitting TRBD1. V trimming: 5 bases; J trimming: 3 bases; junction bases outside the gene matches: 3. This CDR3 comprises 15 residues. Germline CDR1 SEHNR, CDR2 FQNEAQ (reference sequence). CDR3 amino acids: CASSVGQGDTGELFF. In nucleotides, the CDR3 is TGTGCCAGCAGCGTCGGACAGGGGGACACCGGGGAGCTGTTTTTT.

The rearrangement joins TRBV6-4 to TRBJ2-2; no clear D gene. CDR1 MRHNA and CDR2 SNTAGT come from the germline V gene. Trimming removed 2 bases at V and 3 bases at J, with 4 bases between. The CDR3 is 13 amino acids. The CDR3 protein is CASSDRDTGELFF. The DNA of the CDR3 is TGTGCCAGCAGTGACAGGGACACCGGGGAGCTGTTTTTT.

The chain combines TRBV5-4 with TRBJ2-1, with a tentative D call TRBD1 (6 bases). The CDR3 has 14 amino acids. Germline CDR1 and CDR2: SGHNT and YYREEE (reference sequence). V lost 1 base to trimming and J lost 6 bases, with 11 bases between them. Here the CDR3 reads CASSLTGPGNEQFF. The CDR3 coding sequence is TGTGCCAGCAGCTTGACAGGGCCCGGCAATGAGCAGTTCTTC.

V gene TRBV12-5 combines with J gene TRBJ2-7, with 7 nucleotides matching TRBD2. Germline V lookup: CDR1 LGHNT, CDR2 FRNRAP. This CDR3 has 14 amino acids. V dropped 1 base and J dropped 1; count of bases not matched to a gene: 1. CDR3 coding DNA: TGTGCTAGTGGTTTGGGACTAGCATCCTACGAGCAGTACTTC. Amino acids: CASGLGLASYEQYF. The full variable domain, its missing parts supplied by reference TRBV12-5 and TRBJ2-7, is DARVTQTPRHKVTEMGQEVTMRCQPILGHNTVFWYRQTMMQGLELLAYFRNRAPLDDSGMPKDRFSAEMPDATLATLKIQPSEPRDSAVYFCASGLGLASYEQYFGPGTRLTVT.

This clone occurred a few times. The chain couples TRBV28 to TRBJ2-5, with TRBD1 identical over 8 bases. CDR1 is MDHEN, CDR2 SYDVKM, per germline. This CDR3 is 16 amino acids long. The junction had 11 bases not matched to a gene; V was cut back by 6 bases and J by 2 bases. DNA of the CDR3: TGTGCCAGCAGCCCCGTGGACGGACAGGGTCAAGAGACCCAGTACTTC. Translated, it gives CASSPVDGQGQETQYF.

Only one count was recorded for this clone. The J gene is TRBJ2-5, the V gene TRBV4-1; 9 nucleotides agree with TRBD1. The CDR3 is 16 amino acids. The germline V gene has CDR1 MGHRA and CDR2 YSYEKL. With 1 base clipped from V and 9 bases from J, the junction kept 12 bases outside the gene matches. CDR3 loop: CASSQAFRTGEGAQYF. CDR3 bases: TGCGCCAGCAGCCAAGCTTTTCGGACAGGGGAGGGGGCCCAGTACTTC.

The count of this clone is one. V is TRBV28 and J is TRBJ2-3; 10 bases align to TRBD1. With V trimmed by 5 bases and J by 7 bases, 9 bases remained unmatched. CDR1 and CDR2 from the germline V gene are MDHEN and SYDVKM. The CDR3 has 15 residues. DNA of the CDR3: TGTGCCAGCAGTAGGCCCGGGACAGGGGACAATACGCAGTATTTT. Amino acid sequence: CASSRPGTGDNTQYF.

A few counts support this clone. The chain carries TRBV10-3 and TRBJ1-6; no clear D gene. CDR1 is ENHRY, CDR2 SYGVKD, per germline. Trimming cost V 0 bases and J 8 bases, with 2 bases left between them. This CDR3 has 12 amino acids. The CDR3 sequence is CAISESDSPLHF. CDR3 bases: TGTGCCATCAGTGAGTCGGATTCACCCCTCCACTTT.

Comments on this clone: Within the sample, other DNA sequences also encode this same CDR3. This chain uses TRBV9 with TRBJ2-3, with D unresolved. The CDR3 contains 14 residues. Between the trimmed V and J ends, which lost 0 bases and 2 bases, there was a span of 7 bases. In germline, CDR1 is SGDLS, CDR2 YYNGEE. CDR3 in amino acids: CASSVGGPTDTQYF. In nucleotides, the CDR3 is TGTGCCAGCAGCGTAGGAGGCCCCACAGATACGCAGTATTTT.

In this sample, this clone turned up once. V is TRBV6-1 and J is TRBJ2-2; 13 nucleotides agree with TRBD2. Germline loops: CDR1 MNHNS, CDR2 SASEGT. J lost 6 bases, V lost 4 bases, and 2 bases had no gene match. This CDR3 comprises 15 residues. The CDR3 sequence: CASSAGLAGPGELFF. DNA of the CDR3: TGTGCCAGCAGTGCGGGACTAGCGGGACCCGGGGAGCTGTTTTTT.

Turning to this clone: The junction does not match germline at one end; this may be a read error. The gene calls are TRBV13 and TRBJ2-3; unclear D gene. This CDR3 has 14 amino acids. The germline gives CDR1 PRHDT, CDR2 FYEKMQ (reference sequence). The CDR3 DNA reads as TGTGCCAGCAGCTCCCGACTGCCTGGGGATATGCAGTATTTT. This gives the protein CASSSRLPGDMQYF.

The CDR3 DNA follows: TGTGCCAGCAGCTTACTCGGCCAGTTTACCTACGAGCAGTACTTC. Protein sequence: CASSLLGQFTYEQYF. The chain joins TRBV7-2 to TRBJ2-7; D gene unclear. This CDR3 contains 15 residues. The germline gives CDR1 SGHTA, CDR2 FQGNSA. Trimming shortened V by 2 bases and J by 2 bases, and 13 bases separated the two germline ends. Complete variable domain (other parts from reference TRBV7-2 and TRBJ2-7): GAGVSQSPSNKVTEKGKDVELRCDPISGHTALYWYRQSLGQGLEFLIYFQGNSAPDKSGLPSDRFSAERTGGSVSTLTIQRTQQEDSAVYLCASSLLGQFTYEQYFGPGTRLTVT.